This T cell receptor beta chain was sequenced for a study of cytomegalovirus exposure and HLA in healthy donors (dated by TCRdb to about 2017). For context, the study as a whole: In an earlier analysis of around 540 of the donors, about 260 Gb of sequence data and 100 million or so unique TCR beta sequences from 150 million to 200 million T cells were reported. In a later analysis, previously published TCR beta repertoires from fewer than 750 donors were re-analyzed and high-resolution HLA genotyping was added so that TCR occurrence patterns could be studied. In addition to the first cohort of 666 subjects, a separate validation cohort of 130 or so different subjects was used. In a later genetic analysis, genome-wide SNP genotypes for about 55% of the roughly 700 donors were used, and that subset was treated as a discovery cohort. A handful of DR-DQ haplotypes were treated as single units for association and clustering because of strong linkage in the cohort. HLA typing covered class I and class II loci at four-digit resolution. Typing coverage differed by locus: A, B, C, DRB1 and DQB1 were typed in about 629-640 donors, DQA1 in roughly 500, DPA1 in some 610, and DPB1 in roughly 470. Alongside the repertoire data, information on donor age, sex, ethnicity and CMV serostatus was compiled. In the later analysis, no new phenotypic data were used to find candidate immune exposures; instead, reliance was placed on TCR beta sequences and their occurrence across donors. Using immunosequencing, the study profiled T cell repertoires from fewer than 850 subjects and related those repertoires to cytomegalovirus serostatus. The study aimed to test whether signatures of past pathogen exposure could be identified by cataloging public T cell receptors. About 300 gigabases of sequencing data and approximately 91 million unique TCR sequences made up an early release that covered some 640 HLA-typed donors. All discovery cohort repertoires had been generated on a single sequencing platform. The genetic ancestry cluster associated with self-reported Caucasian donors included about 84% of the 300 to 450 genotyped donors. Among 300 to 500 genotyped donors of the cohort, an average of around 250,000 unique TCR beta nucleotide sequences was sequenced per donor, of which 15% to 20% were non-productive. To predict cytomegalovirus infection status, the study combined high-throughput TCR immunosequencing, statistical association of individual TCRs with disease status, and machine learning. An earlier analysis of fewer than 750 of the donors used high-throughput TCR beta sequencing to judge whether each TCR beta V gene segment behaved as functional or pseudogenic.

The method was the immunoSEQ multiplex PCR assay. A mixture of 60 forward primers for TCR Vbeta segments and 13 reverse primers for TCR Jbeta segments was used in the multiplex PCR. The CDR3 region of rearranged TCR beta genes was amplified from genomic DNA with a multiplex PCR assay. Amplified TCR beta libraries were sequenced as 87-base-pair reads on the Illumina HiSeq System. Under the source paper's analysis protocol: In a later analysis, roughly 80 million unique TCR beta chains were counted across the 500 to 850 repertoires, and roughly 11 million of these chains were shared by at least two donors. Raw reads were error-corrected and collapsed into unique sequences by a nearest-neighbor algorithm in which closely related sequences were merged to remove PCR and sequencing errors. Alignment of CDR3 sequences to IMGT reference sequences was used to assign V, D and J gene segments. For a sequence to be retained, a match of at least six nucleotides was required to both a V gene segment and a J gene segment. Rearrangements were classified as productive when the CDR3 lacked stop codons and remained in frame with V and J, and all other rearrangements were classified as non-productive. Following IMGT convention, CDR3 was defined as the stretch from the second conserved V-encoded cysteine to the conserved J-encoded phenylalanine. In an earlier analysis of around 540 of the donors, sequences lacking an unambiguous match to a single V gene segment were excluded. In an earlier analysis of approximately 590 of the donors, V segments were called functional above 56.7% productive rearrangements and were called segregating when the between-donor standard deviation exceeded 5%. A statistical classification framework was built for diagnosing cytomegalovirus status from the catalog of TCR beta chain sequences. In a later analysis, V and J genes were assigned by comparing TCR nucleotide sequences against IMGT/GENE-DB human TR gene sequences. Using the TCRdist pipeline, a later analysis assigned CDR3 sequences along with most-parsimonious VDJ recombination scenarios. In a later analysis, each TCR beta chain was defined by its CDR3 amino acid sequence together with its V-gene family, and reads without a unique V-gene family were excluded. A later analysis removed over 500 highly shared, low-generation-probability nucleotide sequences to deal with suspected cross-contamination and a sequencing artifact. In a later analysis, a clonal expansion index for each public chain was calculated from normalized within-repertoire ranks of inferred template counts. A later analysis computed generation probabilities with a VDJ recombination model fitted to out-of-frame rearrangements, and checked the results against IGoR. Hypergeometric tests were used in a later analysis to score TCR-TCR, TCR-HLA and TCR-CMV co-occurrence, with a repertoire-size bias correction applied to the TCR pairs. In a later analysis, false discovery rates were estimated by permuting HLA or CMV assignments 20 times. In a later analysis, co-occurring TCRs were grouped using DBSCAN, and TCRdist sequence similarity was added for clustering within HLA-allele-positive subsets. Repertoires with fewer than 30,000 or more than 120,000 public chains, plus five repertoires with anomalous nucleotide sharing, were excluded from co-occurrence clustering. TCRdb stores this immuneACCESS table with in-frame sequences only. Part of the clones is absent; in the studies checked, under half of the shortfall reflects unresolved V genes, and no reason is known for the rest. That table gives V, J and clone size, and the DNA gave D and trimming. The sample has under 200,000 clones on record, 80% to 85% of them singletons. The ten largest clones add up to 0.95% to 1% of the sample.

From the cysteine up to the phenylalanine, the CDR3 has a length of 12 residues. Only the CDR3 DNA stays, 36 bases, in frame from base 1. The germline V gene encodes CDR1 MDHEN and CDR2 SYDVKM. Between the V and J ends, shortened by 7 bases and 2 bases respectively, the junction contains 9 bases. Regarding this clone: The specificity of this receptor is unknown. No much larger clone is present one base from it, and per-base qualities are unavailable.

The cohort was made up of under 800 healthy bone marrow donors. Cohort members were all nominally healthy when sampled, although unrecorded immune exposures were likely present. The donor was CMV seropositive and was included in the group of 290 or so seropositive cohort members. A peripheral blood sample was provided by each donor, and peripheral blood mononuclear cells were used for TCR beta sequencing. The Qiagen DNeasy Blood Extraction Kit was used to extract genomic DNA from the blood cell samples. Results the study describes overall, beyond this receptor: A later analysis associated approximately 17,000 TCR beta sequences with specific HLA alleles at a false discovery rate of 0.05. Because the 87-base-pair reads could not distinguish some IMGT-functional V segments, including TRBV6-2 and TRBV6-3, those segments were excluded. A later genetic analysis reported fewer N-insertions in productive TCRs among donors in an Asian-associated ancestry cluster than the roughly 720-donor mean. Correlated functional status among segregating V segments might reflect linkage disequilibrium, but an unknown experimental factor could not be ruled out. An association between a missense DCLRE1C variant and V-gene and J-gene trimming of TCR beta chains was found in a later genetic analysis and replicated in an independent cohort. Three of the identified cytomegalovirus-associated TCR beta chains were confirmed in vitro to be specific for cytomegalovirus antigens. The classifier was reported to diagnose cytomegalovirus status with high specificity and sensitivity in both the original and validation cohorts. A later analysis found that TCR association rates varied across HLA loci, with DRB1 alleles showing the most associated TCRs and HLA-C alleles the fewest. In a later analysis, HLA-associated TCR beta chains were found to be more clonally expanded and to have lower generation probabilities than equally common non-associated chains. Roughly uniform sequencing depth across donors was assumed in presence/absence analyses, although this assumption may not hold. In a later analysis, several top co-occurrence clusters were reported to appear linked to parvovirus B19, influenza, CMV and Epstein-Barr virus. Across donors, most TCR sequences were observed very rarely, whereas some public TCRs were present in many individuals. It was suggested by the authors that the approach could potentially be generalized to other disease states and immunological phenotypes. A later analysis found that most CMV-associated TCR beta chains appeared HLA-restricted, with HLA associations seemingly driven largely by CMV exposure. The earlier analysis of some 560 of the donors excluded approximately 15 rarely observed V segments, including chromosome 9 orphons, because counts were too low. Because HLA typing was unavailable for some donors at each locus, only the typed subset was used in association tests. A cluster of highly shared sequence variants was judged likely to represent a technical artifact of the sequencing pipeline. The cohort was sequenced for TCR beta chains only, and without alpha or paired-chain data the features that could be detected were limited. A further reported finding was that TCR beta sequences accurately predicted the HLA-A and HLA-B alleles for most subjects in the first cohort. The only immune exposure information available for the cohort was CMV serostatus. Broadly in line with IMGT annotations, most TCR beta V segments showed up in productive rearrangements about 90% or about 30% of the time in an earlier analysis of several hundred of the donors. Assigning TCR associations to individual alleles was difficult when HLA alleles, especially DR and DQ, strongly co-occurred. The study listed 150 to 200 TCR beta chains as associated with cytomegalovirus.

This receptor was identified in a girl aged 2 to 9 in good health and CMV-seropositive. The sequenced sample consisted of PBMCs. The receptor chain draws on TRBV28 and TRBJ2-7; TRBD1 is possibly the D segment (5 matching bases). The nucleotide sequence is TGTGCCAGCAAAGGGGTTACCTACGAGCAGTACTTC. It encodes CASKGVTYEQYF. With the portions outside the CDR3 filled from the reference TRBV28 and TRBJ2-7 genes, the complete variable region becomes DVKVTQSSRYLVKRTGEKVFLECVQDMDHENMFWYRQDPGLGLRLIYFSYDVKMKEKGDIPEGYSVSREKKERFSLILESASTNQTSMYLCASKGVTYEQYFGPGTRLTVT.